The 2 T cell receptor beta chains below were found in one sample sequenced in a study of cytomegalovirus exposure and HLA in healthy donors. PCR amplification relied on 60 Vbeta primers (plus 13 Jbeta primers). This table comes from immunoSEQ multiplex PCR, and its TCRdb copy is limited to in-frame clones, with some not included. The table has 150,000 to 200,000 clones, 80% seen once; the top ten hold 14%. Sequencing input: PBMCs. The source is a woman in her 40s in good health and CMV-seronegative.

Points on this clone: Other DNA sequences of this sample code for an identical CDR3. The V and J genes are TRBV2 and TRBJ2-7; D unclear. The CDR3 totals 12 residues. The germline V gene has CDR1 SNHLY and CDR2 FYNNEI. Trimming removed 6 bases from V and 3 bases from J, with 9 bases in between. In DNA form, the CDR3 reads TGTGCCAGCAGGGGCGATATCTACGAGCAGTACTTC. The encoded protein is CASRGDIYEQYF.

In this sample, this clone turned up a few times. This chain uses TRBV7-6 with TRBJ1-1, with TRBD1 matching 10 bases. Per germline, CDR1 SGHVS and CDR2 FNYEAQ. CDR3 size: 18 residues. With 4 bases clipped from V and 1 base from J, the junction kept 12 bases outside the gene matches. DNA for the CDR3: TGTGCCAGCAGCTCACCTCGACGGGACAGGGGTTCGAACACTGAAGCTTTCTTT. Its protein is CASSSPRRDRGSNTEAFF.